This TCR beta chain was retrieved from a study of CD8 T cells in ankylosing spondylitis. Study-wide findings and caveats: Ankylosing spondylitis blood seemed to carry a telltale TCR beta motif made of under 10 highly homologous variants. Clones tied to disease were said to be significantly enriched in matched ankylosing spondylitis synovial fluid.

Trimming pared 1 base from V and 3 bases from J, leaving 17 bases between. The CDR3 sequence is 17 residues long. Germline lookup yields CDR1 LGHNA and CDR2 YSLEER. TCRdb reprocessed the 5' RACE reads with MiXCR, giving one entry per CDR3 protein. The sample records 500,000 to 650,000 distinct CDR3 sequences, approximately 5.3% being singletons. This clonotype has at least ten counts. The antigen is undetermined. The specimen was blood, either unsorted or a sorted T cell fraction (not recorded which). The V gene is TRBV4-3, the J gene TRBJ2-3; D not resolved. This clonotype was sampled from a male donor with ankylosing spondylitis. DNA for the CDR3: TGCGCCAGCAGCCAAGTGGCGACCCCTCAACGGACAGATACGCAGTATTTT. Translated, it gives CASSQVATPQRTDTQYF.